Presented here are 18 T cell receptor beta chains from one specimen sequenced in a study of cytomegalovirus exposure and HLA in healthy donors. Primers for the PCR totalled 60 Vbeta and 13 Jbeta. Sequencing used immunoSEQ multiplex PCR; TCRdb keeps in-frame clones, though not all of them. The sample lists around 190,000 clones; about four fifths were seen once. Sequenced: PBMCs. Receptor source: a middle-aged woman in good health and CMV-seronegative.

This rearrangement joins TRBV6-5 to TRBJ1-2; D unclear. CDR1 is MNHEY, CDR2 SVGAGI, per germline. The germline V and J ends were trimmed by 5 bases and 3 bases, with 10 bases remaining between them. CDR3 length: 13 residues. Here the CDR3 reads CASSRQWDYGYTF. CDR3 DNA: TGTGCCAGCAGTCGACAATGGGACTATGGCTACACCTTC.

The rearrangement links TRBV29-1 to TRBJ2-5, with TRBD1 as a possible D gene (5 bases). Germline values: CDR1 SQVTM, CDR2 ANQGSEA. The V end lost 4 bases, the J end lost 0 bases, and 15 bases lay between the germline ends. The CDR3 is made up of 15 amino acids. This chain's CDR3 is CSVVPRDRHQETQYF. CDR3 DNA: TGCAGCGTTGTCCCCCGTGACAGACACCAAGAGACCCAGTACTTC.

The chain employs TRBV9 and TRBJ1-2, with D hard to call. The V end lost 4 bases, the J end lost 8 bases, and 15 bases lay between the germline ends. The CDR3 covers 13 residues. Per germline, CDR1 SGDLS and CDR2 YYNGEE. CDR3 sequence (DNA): TGTGCCAGCAGCCCCCGGGAAATTCGGGGCTACACCTTC. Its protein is CASSPREIRGYTF. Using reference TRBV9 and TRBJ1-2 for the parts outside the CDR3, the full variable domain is DSGVTQTPKHLITATGQRVTLRCSPRSGDLSVYWYQQSLDQGLQFLIQYYNGEERAKGNILERFSAQQFPDLHSELNLSSLELGDSALYFCASSPREIRGYTFGSGTRLTVV.

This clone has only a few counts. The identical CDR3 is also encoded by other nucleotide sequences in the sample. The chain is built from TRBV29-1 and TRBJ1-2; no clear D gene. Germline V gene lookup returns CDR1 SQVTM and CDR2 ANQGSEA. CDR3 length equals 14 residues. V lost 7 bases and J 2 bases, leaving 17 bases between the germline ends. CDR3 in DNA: TGCAGCGGATCCGCGTCGACGGGGAACTATGGCTACACCTTC. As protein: CSGSASTGNYGYTF. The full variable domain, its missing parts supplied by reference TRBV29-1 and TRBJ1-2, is SAVISQKPSRDICQRGTSLTIQCQVDSQVTMMFWYRQQPGQSLTLIATANQGSEATYESGFVIDKFPISRPNLTFSTLTVSNMSPEDSSIYLCSGSASTGNYGYTFGSGTRLTVV.

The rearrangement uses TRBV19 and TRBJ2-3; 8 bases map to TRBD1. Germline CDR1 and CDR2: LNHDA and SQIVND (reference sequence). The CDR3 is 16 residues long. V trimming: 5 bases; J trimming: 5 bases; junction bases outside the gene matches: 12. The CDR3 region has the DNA TGTGCCAGTAGTCTATCTCCAGGGGGCGAAGAAGATACGCAGTATTTT. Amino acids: CASSLSPGGEEDTQYF.

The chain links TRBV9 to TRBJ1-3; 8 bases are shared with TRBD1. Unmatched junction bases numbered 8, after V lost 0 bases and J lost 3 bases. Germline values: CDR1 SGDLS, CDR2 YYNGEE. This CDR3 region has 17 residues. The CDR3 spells CASSVGDRPVFGNTIYF. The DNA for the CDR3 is TGTGCCAGCAGCGTAGGGGACAGGCCCGTCTTTGGAAACACCATATATTTT.

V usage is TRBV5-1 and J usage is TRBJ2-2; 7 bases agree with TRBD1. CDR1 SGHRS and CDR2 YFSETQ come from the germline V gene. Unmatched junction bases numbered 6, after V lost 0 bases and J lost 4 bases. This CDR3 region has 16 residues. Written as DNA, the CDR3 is TGCGCCAGCAGCTTGGAGACAGGGTATGGCACCGGGGAGCTGTTTTTT. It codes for CASSLETGYGTGELFF.

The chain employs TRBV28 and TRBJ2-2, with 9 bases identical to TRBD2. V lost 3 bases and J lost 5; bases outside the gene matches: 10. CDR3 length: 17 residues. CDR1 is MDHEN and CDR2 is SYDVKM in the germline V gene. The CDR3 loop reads CASSLAGGPLGTGELFF. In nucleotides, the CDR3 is TGTGCCAGCAGTTTGGCGGGAGGGCCGTTGGGGACCGGGGAGCTGTTTTTT.

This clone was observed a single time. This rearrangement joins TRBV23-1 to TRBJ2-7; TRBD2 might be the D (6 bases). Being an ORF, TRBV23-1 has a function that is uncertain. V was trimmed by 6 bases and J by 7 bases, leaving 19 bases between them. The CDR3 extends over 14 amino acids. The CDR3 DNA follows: TGCGCCAGCAGGTACGGGGGAACAAGGCGGGAGCAGTACTTC. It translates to CASRYGGTRREQYF.

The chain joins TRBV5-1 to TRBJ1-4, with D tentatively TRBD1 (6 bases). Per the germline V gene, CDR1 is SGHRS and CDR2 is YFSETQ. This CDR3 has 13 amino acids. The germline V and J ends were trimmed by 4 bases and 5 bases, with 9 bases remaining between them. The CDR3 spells CASSQDRNEKLFF. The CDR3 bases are TGCGCCAGCAGCCAAGACAGGAATGAAAAACTGTTTTTT.

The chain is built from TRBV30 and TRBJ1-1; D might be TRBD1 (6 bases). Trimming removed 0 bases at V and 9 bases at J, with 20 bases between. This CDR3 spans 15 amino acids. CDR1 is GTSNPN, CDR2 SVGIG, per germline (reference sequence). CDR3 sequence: CAWSVRQGRIHQAFF. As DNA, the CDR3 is TGTGCCTGGAGTGTAAGGCAGGGGCGGATCCACCAAGCTTTCTTT.

The chain's CDR3 is CASSRASGGSANYGYTF. The CDR3 nucleotides read TGCGCCAGCAGCCGCGCGTCGGGAGGCAGCGCTAACTATGGCTACACCTTC. The chain employs TRBV4-3 and TRBJ1-2, with D unclear. Trimming removed 4 bases from V and 0 bases from J, with 18 bases in between. The germline V gene encodes CDR1 LGHNA and CDR2 YSLEER. This CDR3 spans 17 amino acids.

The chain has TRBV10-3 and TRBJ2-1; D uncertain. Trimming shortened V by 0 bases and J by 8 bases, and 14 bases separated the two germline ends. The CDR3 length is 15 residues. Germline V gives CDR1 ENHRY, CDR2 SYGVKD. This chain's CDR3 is CAISESRVGLDEQFF. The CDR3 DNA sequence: TGTGCCATCAGTGAGTCGAGAGTTGGTTTAGATGAGCAGTTCTTC.

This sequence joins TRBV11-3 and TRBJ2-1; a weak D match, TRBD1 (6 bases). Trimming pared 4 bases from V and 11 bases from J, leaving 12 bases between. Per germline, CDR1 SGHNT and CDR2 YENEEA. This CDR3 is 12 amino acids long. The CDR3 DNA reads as TGTGCCAGCAGCTCCCAGGGGAGAAAGCAGTTCTTC. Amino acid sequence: CASSSQGRKQFF.

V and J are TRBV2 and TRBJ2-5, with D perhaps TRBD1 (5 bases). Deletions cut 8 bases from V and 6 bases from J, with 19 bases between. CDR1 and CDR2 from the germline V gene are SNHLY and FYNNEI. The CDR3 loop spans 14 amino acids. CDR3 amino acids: CASWQGVGAKTQYF. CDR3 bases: TGTGCCAGCTGGCAGGGTGTGGGTGCGAAGACCCAGTACTTC.

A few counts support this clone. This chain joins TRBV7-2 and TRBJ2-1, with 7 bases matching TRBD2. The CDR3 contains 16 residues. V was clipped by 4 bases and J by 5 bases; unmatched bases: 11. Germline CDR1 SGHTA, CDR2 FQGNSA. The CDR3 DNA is TGTGCCAGCAGCTCGCTAGCGGAGTGGCTGAACAATGAGCAGTTCTTC. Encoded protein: CASSSLAEWLNNEQFF.

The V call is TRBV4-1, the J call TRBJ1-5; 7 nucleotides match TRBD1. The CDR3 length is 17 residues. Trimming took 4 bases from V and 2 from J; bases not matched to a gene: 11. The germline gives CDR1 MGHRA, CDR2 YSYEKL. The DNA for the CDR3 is TGCGCCAGCAGCCGAGCCGGGACAGCACAGGGCAATCAGCCCCAGCATTTT. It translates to CASSRAGTAQGNQPQHF.

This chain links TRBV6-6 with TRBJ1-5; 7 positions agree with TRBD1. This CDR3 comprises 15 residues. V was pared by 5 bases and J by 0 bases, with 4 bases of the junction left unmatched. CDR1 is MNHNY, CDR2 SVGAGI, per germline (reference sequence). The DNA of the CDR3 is TGTGCCAGCAGTAAGGACAGGTTTAGCAATCAGCCCCAGCATTTT. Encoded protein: CASSKDRFSNQPQHF.